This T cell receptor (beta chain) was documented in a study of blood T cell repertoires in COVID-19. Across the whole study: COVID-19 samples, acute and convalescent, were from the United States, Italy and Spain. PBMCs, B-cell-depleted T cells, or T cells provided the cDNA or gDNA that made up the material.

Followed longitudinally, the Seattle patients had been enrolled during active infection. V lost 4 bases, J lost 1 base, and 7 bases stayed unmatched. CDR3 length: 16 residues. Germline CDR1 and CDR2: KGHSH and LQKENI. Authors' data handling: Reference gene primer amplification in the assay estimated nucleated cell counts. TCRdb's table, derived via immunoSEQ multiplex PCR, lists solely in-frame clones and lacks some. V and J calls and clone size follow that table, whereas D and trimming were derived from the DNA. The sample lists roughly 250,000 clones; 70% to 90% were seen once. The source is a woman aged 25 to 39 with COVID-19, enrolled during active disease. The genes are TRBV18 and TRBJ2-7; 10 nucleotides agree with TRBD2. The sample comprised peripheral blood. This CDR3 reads CASSLRQRGGSYEQYF. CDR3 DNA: TGTGCCAGCTCACTGAGACAGCGGGGGGGGTCCTACGAGCAGTACTTC.